Detailed here is one T cell receptor (beta chain). Its antigen is undetermined. This specimen belongs to a study of T cell clones after liver transplantation. Whole-study results and caveats: The donor-reactive repertoire was only partly measurable in a couple of subjects, lacking donor cells.

Only in-frame clones appear in the TCRdb table, and some are missing; sequencing was by immunoSEQ multiplex PCR. The sample records about 72,000 clones, roughly nine tenths being singletons. Trimming at V came to 10 bases and at J to 5 bases, leaving 12 bases not matched to a gene. The germline V gene encodes CDR1 MNHEY and CDR2 SMNVEV (reference sequence). This CDR3 comprises 14 residues. The J gene is TRBJ2-7, the V gene TRBV27; 9 bases are shared with TRBD2. Sample: CD4+ T cells from blood, taken before liver transplant. This TCR came from a human donor who received a liver transplant. This chain's CDR3 is CATALAGNLDEQYF. In DNA, the CDR3 is TGTGCCACCGCCCTAGCGGGAAATCTTGACGAGCAGTACTTC.